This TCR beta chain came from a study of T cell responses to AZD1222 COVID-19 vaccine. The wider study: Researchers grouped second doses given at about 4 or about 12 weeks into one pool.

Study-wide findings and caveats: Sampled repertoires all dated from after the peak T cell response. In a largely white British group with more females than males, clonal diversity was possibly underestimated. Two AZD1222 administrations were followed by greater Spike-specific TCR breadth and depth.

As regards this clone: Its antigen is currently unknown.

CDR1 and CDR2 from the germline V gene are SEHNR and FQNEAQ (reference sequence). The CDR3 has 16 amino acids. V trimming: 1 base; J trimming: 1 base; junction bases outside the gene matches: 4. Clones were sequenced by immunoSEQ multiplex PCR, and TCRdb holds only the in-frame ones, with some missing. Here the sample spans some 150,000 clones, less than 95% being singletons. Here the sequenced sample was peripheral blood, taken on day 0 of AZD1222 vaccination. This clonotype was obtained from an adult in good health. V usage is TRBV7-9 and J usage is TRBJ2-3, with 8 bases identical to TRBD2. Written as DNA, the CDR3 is TGTGCCAGCAGCTTAGTTCCGGGAGGGCGCACAGATACGCAGTATTTT. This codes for CASSLVPGGRTDTQYF.